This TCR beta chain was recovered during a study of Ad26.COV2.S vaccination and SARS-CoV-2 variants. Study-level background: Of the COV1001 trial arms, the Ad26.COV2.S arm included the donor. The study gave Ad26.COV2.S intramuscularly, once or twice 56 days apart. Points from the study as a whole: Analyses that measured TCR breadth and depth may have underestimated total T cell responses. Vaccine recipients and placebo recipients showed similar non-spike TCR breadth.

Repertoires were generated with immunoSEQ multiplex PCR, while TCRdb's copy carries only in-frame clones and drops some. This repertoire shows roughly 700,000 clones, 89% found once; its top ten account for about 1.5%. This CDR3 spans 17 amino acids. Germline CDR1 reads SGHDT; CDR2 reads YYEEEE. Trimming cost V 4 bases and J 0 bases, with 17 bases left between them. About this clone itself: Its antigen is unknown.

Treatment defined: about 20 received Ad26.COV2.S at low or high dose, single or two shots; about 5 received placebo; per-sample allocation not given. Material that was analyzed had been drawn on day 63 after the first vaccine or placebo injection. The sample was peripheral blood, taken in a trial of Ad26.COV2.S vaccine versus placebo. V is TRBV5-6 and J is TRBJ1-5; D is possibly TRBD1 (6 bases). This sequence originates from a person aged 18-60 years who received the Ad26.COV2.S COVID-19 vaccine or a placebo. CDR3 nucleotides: TGTGCCAGCAGCAAACGACAGGTTGCTTTTAGCAATCAGCCCCAGCATTTT. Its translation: CASSKRQVAFSNQPQHF.